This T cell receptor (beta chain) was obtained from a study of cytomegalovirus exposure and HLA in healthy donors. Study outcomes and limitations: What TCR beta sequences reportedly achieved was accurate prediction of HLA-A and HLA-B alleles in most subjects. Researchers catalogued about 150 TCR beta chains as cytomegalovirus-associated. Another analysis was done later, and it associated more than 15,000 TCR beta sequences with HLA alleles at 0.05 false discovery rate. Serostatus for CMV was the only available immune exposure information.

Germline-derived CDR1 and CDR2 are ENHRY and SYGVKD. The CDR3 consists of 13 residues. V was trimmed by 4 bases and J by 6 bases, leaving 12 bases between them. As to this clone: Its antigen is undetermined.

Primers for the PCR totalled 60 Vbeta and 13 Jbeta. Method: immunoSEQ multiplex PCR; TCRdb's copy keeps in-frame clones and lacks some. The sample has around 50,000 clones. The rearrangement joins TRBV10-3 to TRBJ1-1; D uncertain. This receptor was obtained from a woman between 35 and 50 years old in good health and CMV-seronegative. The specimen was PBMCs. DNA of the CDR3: TGTGCCATCAGTGTTACAGTCGCGTCTGAAGCTTTCTTT. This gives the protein CAISVTVASEAFF.